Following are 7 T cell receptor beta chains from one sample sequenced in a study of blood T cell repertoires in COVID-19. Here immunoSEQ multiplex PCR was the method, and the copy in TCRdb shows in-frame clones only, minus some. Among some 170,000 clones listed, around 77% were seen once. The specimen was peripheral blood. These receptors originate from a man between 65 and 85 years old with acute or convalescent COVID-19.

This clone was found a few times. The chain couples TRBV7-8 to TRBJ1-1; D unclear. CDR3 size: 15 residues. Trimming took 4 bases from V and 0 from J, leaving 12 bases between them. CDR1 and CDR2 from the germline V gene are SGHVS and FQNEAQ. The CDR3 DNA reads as TGTGCCAGCAGCTCTGGCGGCGTCATGAACACTGAAGCTTTCTTT. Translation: CASSSGGVMNTEAFF.

DNA for the CDR3: TGTGCCAGCAGCTTAGGTGGCGGGGGAGCGCAGTATTTT. It is translated as CASSLGGGGAQYF. The chain combines TRBV11-3 with TRBJ2-3; 7 bases are a match to TRBD2. The germline V gene has CDR1 SGHNT and CDR2 YENEEA. CDR3 size: 13 residues. With V trimmed by 1 base and J by 10 bases, 5 bases remained unmatched.

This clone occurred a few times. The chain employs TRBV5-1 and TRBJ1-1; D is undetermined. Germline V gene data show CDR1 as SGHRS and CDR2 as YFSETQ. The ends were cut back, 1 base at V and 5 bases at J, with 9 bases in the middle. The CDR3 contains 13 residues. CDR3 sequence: CASSLLRETEAFF. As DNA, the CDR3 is TGCGCCAGCAGCTTGTTAAGGGAGACTGAAGCTTTCTTT.

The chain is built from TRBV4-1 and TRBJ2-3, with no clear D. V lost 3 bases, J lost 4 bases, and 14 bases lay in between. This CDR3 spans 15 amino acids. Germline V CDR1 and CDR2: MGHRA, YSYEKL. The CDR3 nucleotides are TGCGCCAGCAGCCACCTGAAAGACTGGTCAGATACGCAGTATTTT. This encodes CASSHLKDWSDTQYF.

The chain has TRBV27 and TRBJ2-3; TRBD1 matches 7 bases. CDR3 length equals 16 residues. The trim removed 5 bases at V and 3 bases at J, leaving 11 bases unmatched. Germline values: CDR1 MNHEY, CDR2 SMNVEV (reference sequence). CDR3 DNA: TGTGCCAGCAGTCCATGGACAGGCGCCGGGACAGATACGCAGTATTTT. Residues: CASSPWTGAGTDTQYF.

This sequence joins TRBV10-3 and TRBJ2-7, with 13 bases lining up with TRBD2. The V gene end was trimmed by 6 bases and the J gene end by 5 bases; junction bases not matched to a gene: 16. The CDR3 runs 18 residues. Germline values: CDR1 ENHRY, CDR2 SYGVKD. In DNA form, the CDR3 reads TGTGCCATCAGAGACAACCCGGGACTAGCGGGGCCCCGCAACGAGCAGTACTTC. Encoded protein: CAIRDNPGLAGPRNEQYF.

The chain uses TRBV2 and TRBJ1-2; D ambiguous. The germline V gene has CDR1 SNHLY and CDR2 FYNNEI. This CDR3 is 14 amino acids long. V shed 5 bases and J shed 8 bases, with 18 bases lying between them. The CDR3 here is CASSLRRDPFGYTF. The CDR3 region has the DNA TGTGCCAGCAGTCTCCGGAGGGATCCCTTCGGCTACACCTTC.